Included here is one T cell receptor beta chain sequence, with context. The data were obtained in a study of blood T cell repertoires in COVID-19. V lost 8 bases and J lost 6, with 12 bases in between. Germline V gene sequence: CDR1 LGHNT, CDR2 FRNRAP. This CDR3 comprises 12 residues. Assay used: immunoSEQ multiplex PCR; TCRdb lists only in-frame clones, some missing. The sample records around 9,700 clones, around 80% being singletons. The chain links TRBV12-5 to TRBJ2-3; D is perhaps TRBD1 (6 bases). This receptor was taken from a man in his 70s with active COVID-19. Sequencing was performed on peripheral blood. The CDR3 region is CASQGPGDTQYF. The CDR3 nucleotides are TGTGCTAGTCAGGGGCCCGGGGATACGCAGTATTTT.